One and the same sample provided the 20 T cell receptor beta chains below, sequenced in a study of human T cells and chemical hapten exposure. Time point meaning: patch test 1, 2 weeks after DPC sensitization. Treatment reported: therapeutic diphenylcyclopropenone sensitization with weekly scalp DPC. TCRdb re-called the RACE reads with MiXCR, one entry per CDR3 protein. The table has 350,000 or so distinct CDR3 sequences, around 7% seen once; the top ten hold about 8%. The sequenced sample was whole blood, obtained in connection with sensitization to the hapten diphenylcyclopropenone (DPC). The receptors stem from a woman aged 18-35 years with alopecia areata. Some clones in this sample may be carry-over from other donors' samples.

This clonotype was picked up many times. The chain couples TRBV7-9 to TRBJ2-3, with D perhaps TRBD1 (7 bases). The V and J ends lost 5 bases and 4 bases respectively, with 16 bases between them. The V gene's germline CDR1 is SEHNR and CDR2 FQNEAQ (reference sequence). The CDR3 is made up of 15 amino acids. CDR3 sequence (DNA): TGTGCCAGCAGCGGGATCCAGGGGGGCGCAGATACGCAGTATTTT. It is translated as CASSGIQGGADTQYF.

This clonotype was seen many times. The J gene is TRBJ2-3, the V gene TRBV6-2 or TRBV6-3; no firm D call. CDR3 length: 13 residues. From germline, CDR1 is MNHEY and CDR2 SVGEGT. Trimming removed 2 bases from V and 0 bases from J, with 3 bases in between. CDR3 nucleotide sequence: TGTGCCAGCAGTTACGTGAGCACAGATACGCAGTATTTT. Its protein is CASSYVSTDTQYF.

The gene calls are TRBV20-1 and TRBJ1-1; no clear D gene. The V gene's germline CDR1 is DFQATT and CDR2 SNEGSKA (reference sequence). V lost 5 bases and J 5 bases, leaving 9 bases between the germline ends. This CDR3 spans 11 amino acids. This CDR3 is CSAEGGTEAFF. In DNA, the CDR3 is TGCAGTGCTGAAGGAGGGACTGAAGCTTTCTTT.

This clonotype was observed many times. The CDR3 nucleotides are TGTGCCAGCAGCTTGATTCGGGGGCTCGCTGAAGCTTTCTTT. Translating it yields CASSLIRGLAEAFF. This sequence joins TRBV5-6 and TRBJ1-1; a possible D gene is TRBD1 (6 bases). The CDR3 totals 14 residues. V was pared by 1 base and J by 6 bases, with 13 bases between. The germline V gene encodes CDR1 SGHDT and CDR2 YYEEEE.

This clonotype was counted at least ten times. CDR3 bases: TGTGCCAGCAGTTACAGGGACAGGGTTGAAAAACTGTTTTTT. The encoded protein is CASSYRDRVEKLFF. The V gene is TRBV6-2 or TRBV6-3, the J gene TRBJ1-4; TRBD1 matches 9 bases. V lost 2 bases to trimming and J lost 7 bases; unmatched junction nucleotides: 2. Germline assignment: CDR1 MNHEY and CDR2 SVGEGT. There are 14 residues in the CDR3.

This clonotype appeared many times. The rearrangement links TRBV12-3 or TRBV12-4 to TRBJ2-4; tentative D call: TRBD2 (5 bases). This CDR3 is built from 14 residues. Trimming cost V 3 bases and J 4 bases, with 10 bases left between them. The CDR3 is CASSFFRGKNIQYF. CDR3 nucleotides: TGTGCCAGCAGTTTTTTCCGGGGAAAAAACATTCAGTACTTC.

This clonotype was seen a handful of times. The chain links TRBV3-1 to TRBJ2-7; D is undetermined. Germline CDR1 LGHDT, CDR2 YNNKEL (reference sequence). The V end was cut by 4 bases, the J end by 1 base, with 8 bases between. The CDR3 loop spans 13 amino acids. This CDR3 is CASSLQSSYEQYF. The CDR3 DNA is TGTGCCAGCAGCCTCCAGAGTTCCTACGAGCAGTACTTC.

This clonotype was seen at least ten times. V gene TRBV7-9 combines with J gene TRBJ2-1; a possible D gene is TRBD2 (5 bases). V lost 0 bases and J 3 bases, leaving 12 bases between the germline ends. This CDR3 is built from 16 residues. CDR1 and CDR2 (germline): SEHNR, FQNEAQ (reference sequence). The CDR3, as DNA: TGTGCCAGCAGCTTAGCTCCGGGGTCGGACTACAATGAGCAGTTCTTC. Protein product: CASSLAPGSDYNEQFF.

J is TRBJ2-1 and V is TRBV7-2; 13 bases match TRBD2. This CDR3 has 20 residues. J lost 0 bases, V lost 5 bases, and 13 bases had no gene match. The germline V gene encodes CDR1 SGHTA and CDR2 FQGNSA. CDR3 region: CASSPRTSGGSRSSYNEQFF. The CDR3 coding sequence is TGTGCCAGCAGCCCCCGGACTAGCGGGGGCAGCCGCAGCTCCTACAATGAGCAGTTCTTC.

The gene calls are TRBV7-2 and TRBJ1-3; no definite D call. Deletions cut 4 bases from V and 4 bases from J, with 11 bases between. CDR1 is SGHTA and CDR2 is FQGNSA in the germline V gene. CDR3 length equals 14 residues. The CDR3 coding sequence is TGTGCCAGCAGCTATAGGGAGGCCGGAAACACCATATATTTT. Its translation: CASSYREAGNTIYF. Complete variable domain (other parts from reference TRBV7-2 and TRBJ1-3): GAGVSQSPSNKVTEKGKDVELRCDPISGHTALYWYRQSLGQGLEFLIYFQGNSAPDKSGLPSDRFSAERTGGSVSTLTIQRTQQEDSAVYLCASSYREAGNTIYFGEGSWLTVV.

This clonotype was counted a few times. This chain uses TRBV3-1 with TRBJ1-1; D is undetermined. Germline V gives CDR1 LGHDT, CDR2 YNNKEL (reference sequence). This CDR3 has 14 residues. V lost 0 bases and J 2 bases, leaving 7 bases between the germline ends. CDR3 in amino acids: CASSQEGFNTEAFF. DNA for the CDR3: TGTGCCAGCAGCCAAGAGGGGTTTAACACTGAAGCTTTCTTT.

This clonotype has only a few counts. Written as DNA, the CDR3 is TGTGCCAGCAGTTTCCTGACGGGGACAGGCCGACTGGGGGAGCAGTACTTC. It specifies CASSFLTGTGRLGEQYF. The chain combines TRBV27 with TRBJ2-7; the match to TRBD1 covers 8 bases. With 3 bases clipped from V and 7 bases from J, the junction kept 17 bases outside the gene matches. The CDR3 is 17 residues long. CDR1 and CDR2 from the germline V gene are MNHEY and SMNVEV (reference sequence).

The table lists this clonotype with a few counts. The rearrangement links TRBV4-1 to TRBJ1-3; D is undetermined. V shed 6 bases and J shed 3 bases, with 12 bases lying between them. This CDR3 contains 14 residues. The germline V gene has CDR1 MGHRA and CDR2 YSYEKL. This chain's CDR3 is CASSGAGGGNTIYF. The CDR3 nucleotides are TGCGCCAGCAGTGGTGCAGGTGGTGGAAACACCATATATTTT.

This clonotype was found many times. This chain uses TRBV12-3 or TRBV12-4 with TRBJ2-6, with 7 bases lining up with TRBD2. With V trimmed by 8 bases and J by 1 base, 8 bases remained unmatched. The length of the CDR3 is 16 residues. Written as DNA, the CDR3 is TGTGCCAGCCTTCCTTCGGGGGGATCTGGGGCCAACGTCCTGACTTTC. This gives the protein CASLPSGGSGANVLTF.

This chain joins TRBV27 and TRBJ2-2; D is perhaps TRBD2 (6 bases). CDR1 is MNHEY and CDR2 is SMNVEV in the germline V gene (reference sequence). The CDR3 has 18 amino acids. With 0 bases removed from V and 4 bases from J, the gap between germline ends came to 18 bases. CDR3 bases: TGTGCCAGCAGTTTATCGGCGGGGAGCCCAAGCATCACCGGGGAGCTGTTTTTT. It yields the protein CASSLSAGSPSITGELFF.

This clonotype was recorded a few times. This chain uses TRBV7-2 with TRBJ2-3; D is uncertain. Germline V gene sequence: CDR1 SGHTA, CDR2 FQGNSA. V was clipped by 1 base and J by 0 bases, with 17 bases between them. The CDR3 is 18 residues long. This CDR3 is CASSLVLSDRTSTDTQYF. The CDR3 DNA reads TGTGCCAGCAGCTTAGTTCTGTCGGATCGAACTAGCACAGATACGCAGTATTTT.

This chain joins TRBV3-1 and TRBJ2-7, with D uncertain. Germline V gene data show CDR1 as LGHDT and CDR2 as YNNKEL (reference sequence). Trimming left V 4 bases short and J 3 bases short, with 10 bases between. This CDR3 has 13 residues. The chain's CDR3 is CASSPDQNYEQYF. The CDR3 bases are TGTGCCAGCAGCCCGGACCAGAACTACGAGCAGTACTTC.

The chain employs TRBV5-6 and TRBJ1-1; D ambiguous. The length of the CDR3 is 12 residues. Germline CDR1 and CDR2: SGHDT and YYEEEE. Deletions cut 2 bases from V and 4 bases from J, with 6 bases between. For the CDR3, the DNA is TGTGCCAGCAGCTTTGCGTCCACTGAAGCTTTCTTT. Amino acid sequence: CASSFASTEAFF.

This clonotype was seen many times. The rearrangement joins TRBV5-5 to TRBJ2-1; perhaps D is TRBD1 or TRBD2 (5 bases each). The V gene's germline CDR1 is SGHKS and CDR2 YYEKEE (reference sequence). The CDR3 consists of 13 residues. V lost 3 bases, J lost 9 bases, and 13 bases lay in between. The CDR3 here is CASSSTRDGEQFF. The CDR3 nucleotides are TGTGCCAGCAGCTCAACTAGGGACGGTGAGCAGTTCTTC. Using reference TRBV5-5 and TRBJ2-1 for the parts outside the CDR3, the full variable domain is DAGVTQSPTHLIKTRGQQVTLRCSPISGHKSVSWYQQVLGQGPQFIFQYYEKEERGRGNFPDRFSARQFPNYSSELNVNALLLGDSALYLCASSSTRDGEQFFGPGTRLTVL.

This clonotype was counted between two and nine times. The V gene is TRBV14, the J gene TRBJ2-3; 8 bases match TRBD2. The CDR3 spans 17 residues. Germline CDR1 and CDR2: SGHDN and FVKESK. V lost 0 bases, J lost 1 base, and 6 bases stayed unmatched. The CDR3 nucleotides are TGTGCCAGCAGCCAAGATTTCGGGGGGGGCCGCACAGATACGCAGTATTTT. Its translation: CASSQDFGGGRTDTQYF.